This T cell receptor (beta chain) was identified during a study of spatial heterogeneity in lung cancer. This CDR3 contains 13 residues. Trimming removed 5 bases at V and 4 bases at J, with 9 bases between. The germline V gene has CDR1 MDHEN and CDR2 SYDVKM. Regarding this clonotype: This beta chain is off target for a library built for alpha chains, so its abundance means little.

From the 5' RACE reads, TCRdb called clonotypes with MiXCR, one entry per CDR3 protein. Found here are 150 to 200 distinct CDR3 sequences, 26% of them singletons; the top ten hold about 35%. Time point specified: sample taken at primary tumor resection. The donors comprised approximately 72 untreated early-stage non-small cell lung cancer patients. The material sequenced was normal lung tissue next to the tumor, taken at surgery. The clonotype comes from a male donor with early-stage non-small cell lung cancer. The chain joins TRBV28 to TRBJ1-5; D gene unclear. For the CDR3, the DNA is TGTGCCAGCAGTGAGGACGGTAATCAGCCCCAGCATTTT. This gives the protein CASSEDGNQPQHF.